This TCR beta chain was found in a study of T cell responses to AZD1222 COVID-19 vaccine. Study-level results: Females outnumbered males among donors, who were mostly white British; clonal diversity was possibly underestimated.

The CDR3 runs to 15 residues. Germline assignment: CDR1 SEHNR and CDR2 FQNEAQ (reference sequence). Trimming took off 2 bases at V and 1 base at J, with 6 bases between the two ends. Some clones are missing from TCRdb's copy, which holds only in-frame ones; the method was immunoSEQ multiplex PCR. The sample has 65,000 to 95,000 clones; around 85% are singletons. Analysis merged second doses at about 4 or about 12 weeks. With regard to this clone: Its antigen remains unknown.

The TCR was taken from an adult who received the AZD1222 COVID-19 vaccine. The input for sequencing was peripheral blood, taken 28 days after the second AZD1222 dose. The chain has TRBV7-9 and TRBJ2-6; D gene ambiguous. The CDR3 DNA is TGTGCCAGCAGCTTATTGGGTTCTGGGGCCAACGTCCTGACTTTC. Its translation: CASSLLGSGANVLTF.